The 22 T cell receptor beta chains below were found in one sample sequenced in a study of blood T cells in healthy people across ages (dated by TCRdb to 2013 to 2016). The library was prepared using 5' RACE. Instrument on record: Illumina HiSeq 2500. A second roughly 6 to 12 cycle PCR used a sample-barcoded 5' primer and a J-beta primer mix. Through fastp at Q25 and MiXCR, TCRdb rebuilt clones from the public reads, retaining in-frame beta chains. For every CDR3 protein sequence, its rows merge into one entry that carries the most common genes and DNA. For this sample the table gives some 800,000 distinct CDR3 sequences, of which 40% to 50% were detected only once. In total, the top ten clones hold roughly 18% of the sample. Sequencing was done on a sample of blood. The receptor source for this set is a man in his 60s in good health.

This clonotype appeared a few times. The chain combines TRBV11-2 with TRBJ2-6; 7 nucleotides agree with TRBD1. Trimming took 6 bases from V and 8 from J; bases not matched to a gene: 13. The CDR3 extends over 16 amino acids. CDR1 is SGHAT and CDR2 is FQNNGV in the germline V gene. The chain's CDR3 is CASRSPRTGASNVLTF. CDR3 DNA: TGTGCCAGCAGATCGCCTCGAACAGGGGCATCCAACGTCCTGACTTTC.

The CDR3: CASSETAGSSTDTQYF. CDR3 nucleotide sequence: TGCGCCAGCAGTGAGACGGCGGGGTCGAGCACAGATACGCAGTATTTT. J is TRBJ2-3 and V is TRBV10-1; weak D call: TRBD2 (6 bases). V was shortened by 2 bases and J by 0 bases, with 12 bases between the two germline ends. CDR1 is WNHNN and CDR2 is SYGVQD in the germline V gene (reference sequence). The CDR3 runs 16 residues.

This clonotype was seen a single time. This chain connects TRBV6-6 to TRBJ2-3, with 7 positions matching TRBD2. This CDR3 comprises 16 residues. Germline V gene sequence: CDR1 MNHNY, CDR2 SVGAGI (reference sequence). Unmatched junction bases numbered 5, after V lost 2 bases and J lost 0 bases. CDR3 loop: CASSYRRGGSTDTQYF. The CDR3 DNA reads TGTGCCAGCAGTTACCGCCGCGGGGGAAGCACAGATACGCAGTATTTT.

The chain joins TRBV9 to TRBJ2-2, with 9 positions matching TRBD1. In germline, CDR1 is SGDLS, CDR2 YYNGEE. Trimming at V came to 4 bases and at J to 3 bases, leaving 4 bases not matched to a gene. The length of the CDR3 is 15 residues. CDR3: CASSLDRGDTGELFF. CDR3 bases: TGTGCCAGCAGCCTCGACAGGGGGGACACCGGGGAGCTGTTTTTT.

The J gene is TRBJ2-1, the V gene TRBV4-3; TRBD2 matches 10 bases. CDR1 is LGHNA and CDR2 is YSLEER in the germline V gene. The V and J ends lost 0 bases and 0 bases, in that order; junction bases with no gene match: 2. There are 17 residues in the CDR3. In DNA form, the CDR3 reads TGCGCCAGCAGCCAAGATAGCGGGGGGAGCTCCTACAATGAGCAGTTCTTC. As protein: CASSQDSGGSSYNEQFF.

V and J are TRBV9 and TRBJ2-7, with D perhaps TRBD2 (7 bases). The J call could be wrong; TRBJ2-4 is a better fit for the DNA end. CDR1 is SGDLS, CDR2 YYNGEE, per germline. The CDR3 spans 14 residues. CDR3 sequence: CASSVGGGQNIQYF. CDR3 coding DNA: TGTGCCAGCAGCGTAGGCGGGGGCCAGAACATTCAGTACTTC.

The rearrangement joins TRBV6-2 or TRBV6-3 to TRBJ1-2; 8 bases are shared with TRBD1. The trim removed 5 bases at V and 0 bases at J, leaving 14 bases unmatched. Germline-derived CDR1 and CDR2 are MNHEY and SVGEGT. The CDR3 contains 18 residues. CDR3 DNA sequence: TGTGCCAGCAGTCCCCTAGCAGGGGGCGGCCCAGCTAACTATGGCTACACCTTC. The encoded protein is CASSPLAGGGPANYGYTF.

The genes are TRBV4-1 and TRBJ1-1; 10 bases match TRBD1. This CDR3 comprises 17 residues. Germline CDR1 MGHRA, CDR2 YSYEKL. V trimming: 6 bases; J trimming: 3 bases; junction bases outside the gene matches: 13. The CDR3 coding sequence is TGCGCCAGCAGTCGTCAGGGACAGGGGAAATCGGACACTGAAGCTTTCTTT. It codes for CASSRQGQGKSDTEAFF.

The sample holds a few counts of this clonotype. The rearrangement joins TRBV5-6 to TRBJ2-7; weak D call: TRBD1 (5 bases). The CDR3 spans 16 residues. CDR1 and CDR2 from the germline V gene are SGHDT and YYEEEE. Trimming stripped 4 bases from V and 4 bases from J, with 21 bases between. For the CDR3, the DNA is TGTGCCAGCAGCCCAGGATGGACACCCAACCTTTACGAGCAGTACTTC. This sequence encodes CASSPGWTPNLYEQYF.

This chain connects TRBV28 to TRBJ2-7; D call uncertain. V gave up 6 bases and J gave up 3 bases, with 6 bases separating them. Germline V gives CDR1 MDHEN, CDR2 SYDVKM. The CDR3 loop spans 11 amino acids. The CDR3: CASRALYEQYF. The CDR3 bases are TGTGCCAGCAGGGCCCTCTACGAGCAGTACTTC.

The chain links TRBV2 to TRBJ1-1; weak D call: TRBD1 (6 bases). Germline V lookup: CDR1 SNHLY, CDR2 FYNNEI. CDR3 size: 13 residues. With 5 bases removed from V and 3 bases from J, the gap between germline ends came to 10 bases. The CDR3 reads CASSNRADTEAFF. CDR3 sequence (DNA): TGTGCCAGCAGTAACAGGGCGGACACTGAAGCTTTCTTT.

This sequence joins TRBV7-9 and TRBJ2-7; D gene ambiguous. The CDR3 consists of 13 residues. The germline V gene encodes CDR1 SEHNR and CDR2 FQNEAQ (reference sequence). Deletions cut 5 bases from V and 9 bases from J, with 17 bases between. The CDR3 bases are TGTGCCAGCAGCCGGGCGGAATTGGGGTTGCAGTACTTC. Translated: CASSRAELGLQYF. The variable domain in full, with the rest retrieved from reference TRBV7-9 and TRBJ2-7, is DTGVSQNPRHKITKRGQNVTFRCDPISEHNRLYWYRQTLGQGPEFLTYFQNEAQLEKSRLLSDRFSAERPKGSFSTLEIQRTEQGDSAMYLCASSRAELGLQYFGPGTRLTVT.

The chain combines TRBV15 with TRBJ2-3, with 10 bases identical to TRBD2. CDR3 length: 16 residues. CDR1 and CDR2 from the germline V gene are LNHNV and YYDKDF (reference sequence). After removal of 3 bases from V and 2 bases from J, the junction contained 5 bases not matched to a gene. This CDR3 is CATSSGTSGTTDTQYF. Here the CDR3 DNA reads TGTGCCACCAGCAGTGGAACTAGCGGGACCACAGATACGCAGTATTTT.

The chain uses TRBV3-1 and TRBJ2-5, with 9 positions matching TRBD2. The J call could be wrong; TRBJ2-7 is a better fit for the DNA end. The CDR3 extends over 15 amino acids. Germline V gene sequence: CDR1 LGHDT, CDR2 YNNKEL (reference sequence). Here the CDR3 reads CASSLGLAPSYEQYF. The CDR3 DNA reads TGTGCCAGCAGCTTAGGACTAGCGCCTTCCTACGAGCAGTACTTC.

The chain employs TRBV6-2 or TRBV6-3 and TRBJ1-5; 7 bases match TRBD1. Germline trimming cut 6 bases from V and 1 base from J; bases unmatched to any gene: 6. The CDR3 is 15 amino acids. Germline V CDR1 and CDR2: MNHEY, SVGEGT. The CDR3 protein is CASSWDRLSNQPQHF. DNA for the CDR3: TGTGCCAGCAGCTGGGACAGACTAAGCAATCAGCCCCAGCATTTT.

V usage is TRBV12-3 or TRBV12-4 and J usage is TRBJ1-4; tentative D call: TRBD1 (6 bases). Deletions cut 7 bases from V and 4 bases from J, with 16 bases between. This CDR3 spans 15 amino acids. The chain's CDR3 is CASTEWGLNNEKLFF. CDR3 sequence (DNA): TGTGCCAGCACGGAATGGGGGCTTAATAATGAAAAACTGTTTTTT.

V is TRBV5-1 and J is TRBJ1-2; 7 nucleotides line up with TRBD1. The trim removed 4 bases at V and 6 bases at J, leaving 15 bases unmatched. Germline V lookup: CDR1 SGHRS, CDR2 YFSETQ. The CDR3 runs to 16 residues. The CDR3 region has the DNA TGCGCCAGCAGCCCTCTCGGGACAGAACTTAGGGATGGCTACACCTTC. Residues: CASSPLGTELRDGYTF.

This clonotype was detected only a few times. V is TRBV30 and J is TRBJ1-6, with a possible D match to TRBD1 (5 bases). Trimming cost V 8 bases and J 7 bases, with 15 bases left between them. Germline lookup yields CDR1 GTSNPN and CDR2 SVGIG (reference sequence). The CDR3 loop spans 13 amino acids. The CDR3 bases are TGTGCCGAAACTAGGGGTAACAATTCACCCCTCCACTTT. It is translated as CAETRGNNSPLHF.

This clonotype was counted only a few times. CDR3 sequence reads: CASSLPGLVGTDTQYF. CDR3 nucleotide sequence: TGTGCCAGCAGCTTACCGGGACTAGTCGGCACAGATACGCAGTATTTT. The genes are TRBV7-2 and TRBJ2-3, with TRBD2 identical over 8 bases. CDR3 length: 16 amino acids. The V gene's germline CDR1 is SGHTA and CDR2 FQGNSA. With V trimmed by 2 bases and J by 1 base, 5 bases remained unmatched.

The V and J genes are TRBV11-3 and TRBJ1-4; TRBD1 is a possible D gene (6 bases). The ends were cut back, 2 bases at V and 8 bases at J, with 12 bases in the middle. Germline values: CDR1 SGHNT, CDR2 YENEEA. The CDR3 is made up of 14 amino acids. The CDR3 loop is CASSLRWTDEKLFF. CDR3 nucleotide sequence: TGTGCCAGCAGCTTAAGGTGGACAGACGAAAAACTGTTTTTT.

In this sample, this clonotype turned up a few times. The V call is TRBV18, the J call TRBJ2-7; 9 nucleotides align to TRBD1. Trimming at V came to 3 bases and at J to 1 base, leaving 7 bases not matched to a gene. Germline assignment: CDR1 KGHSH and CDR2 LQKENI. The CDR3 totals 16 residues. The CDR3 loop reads CASSPSTGTGSYEQYF. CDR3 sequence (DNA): TGTGCCAGCTCACCCTCAACCGGGACAGGGTCCTACGAGCAGTACTTC.

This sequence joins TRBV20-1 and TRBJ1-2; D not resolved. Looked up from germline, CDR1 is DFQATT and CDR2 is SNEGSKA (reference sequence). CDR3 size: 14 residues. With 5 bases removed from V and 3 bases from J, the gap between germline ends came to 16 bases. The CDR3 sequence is CSAPPNKADYGYTF. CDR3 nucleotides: TGCAGTGCTCCCCCTAACAAAGCTGACTATGGCTACACCTTC.